This T cell receptor beta chain was found in a study of cytomegalovirus exposure and HLA in healthy donors (dated by TCRdb to 2015 to 2018). Study-wide context: An earlier analysis of 587 of the donors reported around 280 Gb of sequence data and around 110 million unique TCR beta sequences obtained from about 179 million T cells. Around 320 gigabases of sequencing data and 80 million or so unique TCR sequences were included in an early release covering roughly 700 HLA-typed donors. Of the roughly 410 genotyped donors, 65% to 90% were placed in the genetic ancestry cluster associated with self-reported Caucasian donors. The study was designed to test whether signatures of past pathogen exposure could be identified by cataloging public T cell receptors. The T cell repertoires of 550 to 850 subjects were profiled by immunosequencing and related to cytomegalovirus serostatus. Besides the first cohort of around 700 subjects, a separate validation cohort made up of 120 different subjects was used. High-throughput TCR immunosequencing, statistical association of individual TCRs with disease status, and machine learning were combined to predict cytomegalovirus infection status. To study patterns of TCR occurrence, a later analysis re-analyzed previously published TCR beta repertoires from around 670 donors and added high-resolution HLA genotyping. Rather than drawing on any new phenotypic data, the later analysis identified candidate immune exposures from TCR beta sequences and the way those sequences occurred across donors. In an earlier analysis of roughly 540 of the donors, high-throughput TCR beta sequencing was used to judge whether each TCR beta V gene segment behaved as functional or pseudogenic. Donor age, sex, ethnicity and CMV serostatus were compiled together with the repertoire data. In a later genetic analysis, genome-wide SNP genotypes for about 65% of the roughly 670 donors were used, and that subset was treated as a discovery cohort. All discovery cohort repertoires had been generated using a single sequencing platform. HLA typing included class I and class II loci at four-digit resolution. Typing coverage differed by locus: A, B, C, DRB1 and DQB1 were typed in about 629-640 donors, DQA1 in 522, DPA1 in around 610, and DPB1 in 450 to 480. Because of strong linkage in the cohort, roughly five DR-DQ haplotypes were treated as single units for association and clustering. Across about 370 genotyped donors of the cohort, an average of about 240,000 unique TCR beta nucleotide sequences per donor were sequenced, and roughly a sixth of those sequences were non-productive.

Worth noting for this clone: What antigen it recognizes has not been identified. The input lacks base qualities; no much larger clone sits a single base away.

In total, over 600 healthy bone marrow donors made up the cohort. At the time of sampling, all cohort members were nominally healthy, though unrecorded immune exposures were likely present. The donor tested CMV seronegative, placing the donor among the 350 or so seronegative members of the cohort. Every donor gave a peripheral blood sample, and the peripheral blood mononuclear cells from that sample were used for TCR beta sequencing. The Qiagen DNeasy Blood Extraction Kit was used to extract genomic DNA from the blood cell samples. From the germline V gene, CDR1 is LGHNA and CDR2 is YSLEER. Trimming costs V 0 bases and J 2 bases, and their ends lie 7 bases apart. The cysteine opens and the phenylalanine closes a CDR3 of 14 amino acids. Solely the CDR3 DNA is kept, with 42 bases framed from the first base. The paper as a whole reports these results and caveats: In a later analysis, several top co-occurrence clusters were reported to appear linked to parvovirus B19, influenza, CMV and Epstein-Barr virus. V-gene and J-gene trimming of TCR beta chains was associated with a missense DCLRE1C variant in a later genetic analysis, and the association was replicated in an independent cohort. A total of roughly 160 TCR beta chains were listed by the study as associated with cytomegalovirus. The presence/absence analyses assumed that sequencing depth was roughly uniform across donors, and that assumption may not be true. A group of highly shared sequence variants was considered likely to be a technical artifact of the sequencing pipeline. Most TCR sequences were observed very rarely across donors, whereas some public TCRs were present in many individuals. In vitro tests confirmed that a few of the cytomegalovirus-associated TCR beta chains recognize cytomegalovirus antigens. Because some donors lacked HLA typing at each locus, the association tests relied only on the typed subset. The cohort was sequenced for TCR beta chains only, and without alpha or paired-chain data the features that could be detected were limited. In a later genetic analysis, fewer N-insertions in productive TCRs were reported among donors in an Asian-associated ancestry cluster than the approximately 670-donor mean. CMV serostatus was the only immune exposure information available for the cohort. Cytomegalovirus status was reported to be diagnosed by the classifier with high specificity and sensitivity in both the original and validation cohorts. In a later analysis, TCR association rates were found to vary across HLA loci, with the most associated TCRs seen for DRB1 alleles and the fewest for HLA-C alleles. Most CMV-associated TCR beta chains appeared to be HLA-restricted in a later analysis, and the HLA associations seemed to be driven largely by CMV exposure. A further reported finding was that TCR beta sequences accurately predicted the HLA-A and HLA-B alleles for most subjects in the first cohort. Because counts were too low, 15 to 20 rarely observed V segments, including chromosome 9 orphons, were excluded from the earlier analysis of 587 of the donors. Assigning TCR associations to individual alleles was difficult when HLA alleles, especially DR and DQ, strongly co-occurred. Correlated functional status among segregating V segments might be attributable to linkage disequilibrium, but an unknown experimental factor could not be ruled out. In a later analysis, HLA-associated TCR beta chains were found to be more clonally expanded and to have lower generation probabilities than equally common non-associated chains. In a later analysis, about 16,000 TCR beta sequences were associated with specific HLA alleles at a false discovery rate of 0.05. Some IMGT-functional V segments, including TRBV6-2 and TRBV6-3, could not be told apart with the 87-base-pair reads, so those segments were excluded. The authors suggested that the approach could potentially be extended to other disease states and immunological phenotypes. An earlier analysis of 587 of the donors showed that most TCR beta V segments appeared in productive rearrangements either about 90% or about 30% of the time, which broadly matched IMGT annotations.

The library was prepared using the immunoSEQ multiplex PCR assay. For the multiplex PCR, a mixture combining 60 forward primers for TCR Vbeta segments and 13 reverse primers for TCR Jbeta segments was used. The CDR3 region of rearranged TCR beta genes was amplified from genomic DNA with a multiplex PCR assay. The amplified TCR beta libraries were sequenced on the Illumina HiSeq System as 87-base-pair reads. For the original study's pipeline: In a later analysis, about 80 million unique TCR beta chains were counted across the roughly 670 repertoires, and approximately 11 million of these chains were shared by at least two donors. A nearest-neighbor algorithm error-corrected the raw reads and collapsed the reads into unique sequences, merging closely related sequences to remove PCR and sequencing errors. V, D and J gene segments were assigned by aligning CDR3 sequences to IMGT reference sequences. For a sequence to be retained, at least a six-nucleotide match to both a V gene segment and a J gene segment was required. Rearrangements were called productive when the CDR3 lacked stop codons and stayed in frame with V and J; all others were non-productive. CDR3 was defined by IMGT convention, running from the second conserved V-encoded cysteine to the conserved J-encoded phenylalanine. In an earlier analysis of just under 600 of the donors, sequences lacking an unambiguous match to a single V gene segment were excluded. In an earlier analysis of several hundred of the donors, V segments were called functional above 56.7% productive rearrangements and were called segregating when the between-donor standard deviation exceeded 5%. A statistical classification framework was built to diagnose cytomegalovirus status from the catalog of TCR beta chain sequences. In a later analysis, V and J genes were assigned by comparing TCR nucleotide sequences against IMGT/GENE-DB human TR gene sequences. Using the TCRdist pipeline, a later analysis assigned CDR3 sequences along with most-parsimonious VDJ recombination scenarios. A later analysis defined each TCR beta chain by its CDR3 amino acid sequence plus V-gene family, and excluded reads lacking a unique V-gene family. To address suspected cross-contamination and a sequencing artifact, a later analysis removed several hundred highly shared, low-generation-probability nucleotide sequences. In a later analysis, a clonal expansion index was calculated for each public chain from normalized within-repertoire ranks of inferred template counts. A later analysis computed generation probabilities with a VDJ recombination model fitted to out-of-frame rearrangements, and checked the results against IGoR. A later analysis scored TCR-TCR, TCR-HLA and TCR-CMV co-occurrence with hypergeometric tests, applying a repertoire-size bias correction to TCR pairs. False discovery rates were estimated in a later analysis by permuting HLA or CMV assignments 20 times. In a later analysis, co-occurring TCRs were grouped using DBSCAN, with TCRdist sequence similarity added in when clustering inside HLA-allele-positive subsets. Repertoires with fewer than 30,000 or more than 120,000 public chains, plus five repertoires with anomalous nucleotide sharing, were excluded from co-occurrence clustering. The source is immuneACCESS, and TCRdb retained only in-frame sequences with V and J called. Part of the clones is not carried over; for the studies checked, unresolved V genes explain less than half of this, and the remainder is unexplained. V and J calls and clone size follow that table, whereas D and trimming were derived from the DNA. This sample is represented by fewer than 200,000 clones; around 82% of them were singletons. In total, the top ten clones hold around 1.5% of the sample.

Material: PBMCs. The chain is made from TRBV4-3 and TRBJ1-2; the D gene is not confidently resolved. This TCR was recovered from a male donor in good health and CMV-seronegative. The nucleotides read TGCGCCAGCAGCCAAGATGGCGGGAACTATGGCTACACCTTC. It codes for CASSQDGGNYGYTF.